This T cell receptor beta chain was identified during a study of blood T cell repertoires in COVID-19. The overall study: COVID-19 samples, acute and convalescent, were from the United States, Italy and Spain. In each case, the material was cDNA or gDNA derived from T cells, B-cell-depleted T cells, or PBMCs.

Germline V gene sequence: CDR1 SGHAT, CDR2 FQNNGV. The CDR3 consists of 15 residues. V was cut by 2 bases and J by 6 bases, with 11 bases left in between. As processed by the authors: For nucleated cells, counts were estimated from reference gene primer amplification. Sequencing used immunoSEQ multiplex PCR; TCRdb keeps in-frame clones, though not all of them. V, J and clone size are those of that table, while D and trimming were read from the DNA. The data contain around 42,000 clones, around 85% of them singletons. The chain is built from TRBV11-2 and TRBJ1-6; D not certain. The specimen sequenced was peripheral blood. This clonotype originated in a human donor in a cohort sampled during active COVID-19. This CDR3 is CASSLNILANSPLHF. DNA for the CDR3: TGTGCCAGCAGCTTAAATATCCTGGCTAATTCACCCCTCCACTTT.